The T cell receptor (beta chain) under discussion was sequenced for a study of blood T cell repertoires in COVID-19. The sample holds a few counts of this clone. Using immunoSEQ multiplex PCR, the repertoire was profiled, and TCRdb retains in-frame clones only, with some absent. The sample lists roughly 220,000 clones; approximately 85% were seen once. Germline V gives CDR1 SGDLS, CDR2 YYNGEE. This CDR3 contains 15 residues. The V and J ends lost 0 bases and 6 bases, in that order; junction bases with no gene match: 2. The clonotype was recovered from a woman of 80 years or more with COVID-19, enrolled during active disease. The sequenced sample consisted of peripheral blood. The chain couples TRBV9 to TRBJ2-1; 11 bases line up with TRBD2. The CDR3 nucleotides are TGTGCCAGCAGCGTAGTAGCGGGAGGGCCCAATGAGCAGTTCTTC. Protein: CASSVVAGGPNEQFF.